This entry features one T cell receptor beta chain sequence. The data were taken from a study of blood T cell repertoires in COVID-19. Overall study context: From T cells, B-cell-depleted T cells, or PBMCs came the material, which was cDNA or gDNA.

CDR3 size: 15 residues. V dropped 3 bases and J dropped 6; count of bases not matched to a gene: 7. CDR1 is SNHLY and CDR2 is FYNNEI in the germline V gene. Clones were sequenced by immunoSEQ multiplex PCR, and TCRdb holds only the in-frame ones, with some missing. Here the sample spans around 270,000 clones, approximately 90% being singletons. The chain has TRBV2 and TRBJ1-5; 8 bases are a match to TRBD1. The source material was peripheral blood. This sequence originates from a man aged 35 to 55 with acute or convalescent COVID-19. CDR3 amino acids: CASSDDWTGIQPQHF. CDR3 sequence (DNA): TGTGCCAGCAGTGATGATTGGACAGGGATTCAGCCCCAGCATTTT.